This T cell receptor (beta chain) was captured by sequencing in a study of blood T cell repertoires in COVID-19. Assay used: immunoSEQ multiplex PCR; TCRdb lists only in-frame clones, some missing. The sample shows 55,000 to 85,000 clones, roughly 77% of them seen only once. V shed 4 bases and J 3 bases; nucleotides not matched to a gene: 10. The CDR3 consists of 16 residues. Germline V gene sequence: CDR1 MNHEY, CDR2 SMNVEV (reference sequence). The sequence came from a woman aged 65 to 85 with acute or convalescent COVID-19. Material: peripheral blood. This rearrangement joins TRBV27 to TRBJ2-7, with 9 bases aligning to TRBD1. The CDR3 DNA reads TGTGCCAGCAGTTACGGCCCGGGACAGGGAGGCTACGAGCAGTACTTC. This sequence encodes CASSYGPGQGGYEQYF.